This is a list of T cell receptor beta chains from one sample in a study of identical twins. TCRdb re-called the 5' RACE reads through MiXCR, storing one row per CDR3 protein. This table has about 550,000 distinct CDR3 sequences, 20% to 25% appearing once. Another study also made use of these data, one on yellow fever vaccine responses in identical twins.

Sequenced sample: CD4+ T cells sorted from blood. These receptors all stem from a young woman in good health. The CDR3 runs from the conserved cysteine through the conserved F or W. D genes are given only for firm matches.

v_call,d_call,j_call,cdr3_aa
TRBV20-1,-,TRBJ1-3,CSVKSPGYGQIAGNTIYF
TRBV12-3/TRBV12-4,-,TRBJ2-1,CASSFFRTAGNEQFF
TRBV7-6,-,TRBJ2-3,CASSLDVSPSTDTQYF
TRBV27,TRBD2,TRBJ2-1,CASSPSGGAVRRYNEQFF
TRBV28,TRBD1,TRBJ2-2,CASSPRGGGTGLYTGELFF
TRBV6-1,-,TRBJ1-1,CASTAGPNTEAFF
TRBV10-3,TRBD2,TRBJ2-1,CATETSGAYNEQFF
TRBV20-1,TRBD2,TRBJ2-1,CSAPTSGRANEQFF
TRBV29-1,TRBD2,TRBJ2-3,CSVKDGGAVDTQYF
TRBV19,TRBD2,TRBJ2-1,CASSAVGLAGGGSYNEQFF
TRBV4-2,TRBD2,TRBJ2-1,CASSEETSGSFYSSYNEQFF
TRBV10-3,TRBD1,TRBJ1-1,CAISELGQPNTEAFF